This T cell receptor beta chain is from a study of cytomegalovirus exposure and HLA in healthy donors. The CDR3 loop spans 13 amino acids. Germline CDR1 reads SGHRS; CDR2 reads YFSETQ. Trimming removed 6 bases from V and 7 bases from J; junction bases left unmatched: 5. PCR involved 60 Vbeta and 13 Jbeta primers. TCRdb's table, derived via immunoSEQ multiplex PCR, lists solely in-frame clones and lacks some. The repertoire holds about 190,000 clones, with around 87% as singletons. Study-level points and caveats: TCR beta V- and J-gene trimming, according to a later analysis, was linked to a missense DCLRE1C variant. When the data were analyzed later, several of the most significant clusters appeared to be linked to common viral pathogens. The authors enumerated some 170 TCR beta chains as linked to cytomegalovirus.

For this clone: The target antigen is unknown.

The J gene is TRBJ2-1, the V gene TRBV5-1, with TRBD2 matching 9 bases. Sequences were obtained from PBMCs. The receptor comes from a woman between 18 and 30 years old in good health and CMV-seronegative. CDR3 region: CASISGGTNEQFF. The CDR3 coding sequence is TGCGCCAGCATTAGCGGGGGTACTAATGAGCAGTTCTTC.